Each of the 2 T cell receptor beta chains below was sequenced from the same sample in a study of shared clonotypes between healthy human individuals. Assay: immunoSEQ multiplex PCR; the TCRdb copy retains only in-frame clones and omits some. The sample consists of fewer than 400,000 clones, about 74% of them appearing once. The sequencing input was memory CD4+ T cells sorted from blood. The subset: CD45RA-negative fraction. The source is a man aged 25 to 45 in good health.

Written as DNA, the CDR3 is TGTGCCACCAGCAGAGTTGCGGGCGCCTACGAGCAGTACTTC. This gives the protein CATSRVAGAYEQYF. The J gene is TRBJ2-7, the V gene TRBV15; maybe TRBD2 (5 bases). The CDR3 length is 14 residues. Trimming pared 1 base from V and 2 bases from J, leaving 9 bases between. Germline assignment: CDR1 LNHNV and CDR2 YYDKDF (reference sequence).

CDR3 nucleotide sequence: TGTGCCAGCAGCGTAGGGGGACTCCACACCTACGAGCAGTACTTC. Translated, it gives CASSVGGLHTYEQYF. The V and J genes are TRBV9 and TRBJ2-7; D may be TRBD2 (6 bases). This CDR3 contains 15 residues. Trimming cost V 0 bases and J 2 bases, with 12 bases left between them. CDR1 and CDR2 from the germline V gene are SGDLS and YYNGEE.